This T cell receptor beta chain was recovered during a study of T cell repertoires in cytomegalovirus infection. Turning to the study itself: Public TCR beta signature analysis indicated the presence of both CMV infection and matching HLA type. Whole-study findings and limits: The response measured ex vivo was dominated by TCR beta clonotypes (HLA-C-restricted and CMV-specific). People with CMV and the relevant HLA were identified by cumulative public TCR beta family frequency.

About this clonotype: The antigen remains undetermined.

TCRdb reprocessed the reads via MiXCR and lists one record per CDR3 protein. This table holds 310,000 or so distinct CDR3 sequences, about 25% found once. The source of this sequence is a human donor in good health (CMV status not recorded). Some clones in this sample may be carry-over from other donors' samples. The sequenced sample consisted of PBMCs.

CDR3 in DNA: TGTGCCAGCAGTTTTCTAGCGGGGTTATACAATGAGCAGTTCTTC. As protein: CASSFLAGLYNEQFF. The J gene is TRBJ2-1, the V gene TRBV28; 9 nucleotides align to TRBD2. CDR1 and CDR2 from the germline V gene are MDHEN and SYDVKM. The CDR3 consists of 15 residues. The V and J ends lost 3 bases and 4 bases, in that order; junction bases with no gene match: 4.